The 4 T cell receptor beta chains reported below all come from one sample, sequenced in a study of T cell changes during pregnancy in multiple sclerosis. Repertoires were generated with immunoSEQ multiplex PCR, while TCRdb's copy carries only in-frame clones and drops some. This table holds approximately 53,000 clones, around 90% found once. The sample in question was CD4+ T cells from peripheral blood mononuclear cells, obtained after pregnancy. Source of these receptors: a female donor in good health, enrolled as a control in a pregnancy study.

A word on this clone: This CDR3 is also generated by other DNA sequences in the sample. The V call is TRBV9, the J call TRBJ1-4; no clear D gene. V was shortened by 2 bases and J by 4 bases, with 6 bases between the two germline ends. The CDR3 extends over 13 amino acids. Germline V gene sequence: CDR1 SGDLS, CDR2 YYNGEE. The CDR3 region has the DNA TGTGCCAGCAGCGTTTCCAGTAATGAAAAACTGTTTTTT. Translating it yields CASSVSSNEKLFF.

Here the CDR3 DNA reads TGTGCTAGTGGTTTGGTTCTAGCGGGGGCCCCGAGCACCGGGGAGCTGTTTTTT. It specifies CASGLVLAGAPSTGELFF. J is TRBJ2-2 and V is TRBV12-5, with 10 bases fitting TRBD2. Germline CDR1 LGHNT, CDR2 FRNRAP. The CDR3 sequence is 18 residues long. With V trimmed by 0 bases and J by 4 bases, 8 bases remained unmatched.

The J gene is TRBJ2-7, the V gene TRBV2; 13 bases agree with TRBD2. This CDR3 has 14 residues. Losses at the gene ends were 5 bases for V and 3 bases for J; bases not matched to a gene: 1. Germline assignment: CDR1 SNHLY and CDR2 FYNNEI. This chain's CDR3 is CASSWTSGSYEQYF. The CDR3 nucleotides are TGTGCCAGCAGTTGGACTAGCGGGAGCTACGAGCAGTACTTC.

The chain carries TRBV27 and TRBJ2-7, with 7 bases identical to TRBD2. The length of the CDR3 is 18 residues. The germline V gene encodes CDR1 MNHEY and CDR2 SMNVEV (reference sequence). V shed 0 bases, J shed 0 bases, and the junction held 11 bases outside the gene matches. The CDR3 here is CASSLSGSFGRSSYEQYF. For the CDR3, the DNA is TGTGCCAGCAGTTTATCCGGATCCTTCGGGAGGAGCTCCTACGAGCAGTACTTC.